This passage covers 18 T cell receptor beta chains from one sample sequenced in a study of radiation and T cells in renal cell carcinoma. Clones were sequenced by immunoSEQ multiplex PCR, and TCRdb holds only the in-frame ones, with some missing. The sample lists under 150,000 clones, 80% to 90% seen once, with 1.5% to 2% in the top ten. This sample's time point: blood 2 weeks post-SBRT. Treatment meaning: 15 Gy SBRT to primary tumor, nephrectomy 4 weeks later. The input for sequencing was blood, taken from a patient whose treatment included radiotherapy and nephrectomy. The receptors were gathered from a woman aged 60-70 years with renal cell carcinoma.

V gene TRBV7-3 combines with J gene TRBJ1-5; D call uncertain. V lost 5 bases and J 0 bases, leaving 11 bases between the germline ends. Germline lookup yields CDR1 SGHTA and CDR2 FQGTGA. There are 15 residues in the CDR3. DNA for the CDR3: TGTGCCAGCAGCCAACCAAAGTATAGCAATCAGCCCCAGCATTTT. Translating it yields CASSQPKYSNQPQHF.

The chain combines TRBV11-3 with TRBJ1-1, with TRBD1 matching over 7 bases. Trimming removed 5 bases from V and 1 base from J; junction bases left unmatched: 1. CDR3 length: 13 amino acids. Germline V gene data show CDR1 as SGHNT and CDR2 as YENEEA. The CDR3 nucleotides read TGTGCCAGCAGCCGGGACAGGAACACTGAAGCTTTCTTT. This sequence encodes CASSRDRNTEAFF. The variable domain in full, with the rest retrieved from reference TRBV11-3 and TRBJ1-1, is EAGVVQSPRYKIIEKKQPVAFWCNPISGHNTLYWYLQNLGQGPELLIRYENEEAVDDSQLPKDRFSAERLKGVDSTLKIQPAELGDSAVYLCASSRDRNTEAFFGQGTRLTVV.

This clone was detected once. This chain connects TRBV7-9 to TRBJ2-7; maybe TRBD1 (7 bases). V lost 5 bases and J lost 5, with 19 bases in between. Germline lookup yields CDR1 SEHNR and CDR2 FQNEAQ (reference sequence). This CDR3 comprises 15 residues. Here the CDR3 DNA reads TGTGCCAGCAGCCGACTGACAGGGACTGCCAACGAGCAGTACTTC. This encodes CASSRLTGTANEQYF.

The V call is TRBV27, the J call TRBJ2-5, with D possibly being TRBD2 (5 bases). Germline CDR1 MNHEY, CDR2 SMNVEV (reference sequence). There are 13 residues in the CDR3. V dropped 3 bases and J dropped 7 bases, with 12 bases sitting between them. CDR3 DNA sequence: TGTGCCAGCAGTTTCACAACTCGGGGGACCCAGTACTTC. As protein: CASSFTTRGTQYF.

The chain joins TRBV30 to TRBJ1-2; D gene uncertain. Germline V lookup: CDR1 GTSNPN, CDR2 SVGIG (reference sequence). The CDR3 loop spans 12 amino acids. V was trimmed by 1 base and J by 4 bases, leaving 7 bases between them. The CDR3: CAWSGGFYGYTF. In DNA, the CDR3 is TGTGCCTGGAGTGGGGGTTTCTATGGCTACACCTTC. The full variable domain, rest sourced from reference TRBV30 and TRBJ1-2, is SQTIHQWPATLVQPVGSPLSLECTVEGTSNPNLYWYRQAAGRGLQLLFYSVGIGQISSEVPQNLSASRPQDRQFILSSKKLLLSDSGFYLCAWSGGFYGYTFGSGTRLTVV.

Only one count was recorded for this clone. This chain links TRBV7-3 with TRBJ1-2, with D possibly matching TRBD1 (6 bases). Trimming took 0 bases from V and 3 from J, leaving 11 bases between them. Per the germline V gene, CDR1 is SGHTA and CDR2 is FQGTGA. The CDR3 sequence is 15 residues long. The CDR3 loop reads CASSLTSGGHYGYTF. In DNA form, the CDR3 reads TGTGCCAGCAGCTTAACCTCCGGGGGGCACTATGGCTACACCTTC.

This chain links TRBV5-1 with TRBJ2-2; TRBD2 might be the D (6 bases). CDR3 size: 14 residues. The V gene lost 6 bases and the J gene lost 3 bases, with 12 bases spanning the gap. The germline CDR1 and CDR2 sequences are SGHRS and YFSETQ. The CDR3 here is CASNPREDTGELFF. The CDR3 DNA reads TGCGCCAGCAACCCGAGGGAGGACACCGGGGAGCTGTTTTTT.

The rearrangement uses TRBV18 and TRBJ1-1; no firm D call. Germline V gene lookup returns CDR1 KGHSH and CDR2 LQKENI. The CDR3 sequence is 13 residues long. Trimming cost V 6 bases and J 5 bases, with 13 bases left between them. The CDR3 nucleotides read TGTGCCAGCTCCCTCGAGGGAGGGACTGAAGCTTTCTTT. The encoded protein is CASSLEGGTEAFF.

This clone has a handful of counts. CDR3 in amino acids: CASSSGRDPSYEQYF. CDR3 DNA: TGTGCCAGCAGCTCCGGAAGGGACCCCTCCTACGAGCAGTACTTC. J is TRBJ2-7 and V is TRBV5-6; D tentatively fits TRBD1 or TRBD2 (5 bases each). Trimming pared 3 bases from V and 0 bases from J, leaving 13 bases between. The CDR3 has 15 amino acids. The germline V gene has CDR1 SGHDT and CDR2 YYEEEE. Full variable domain (remainder filled in from reference TRBV5-6 and TRBJ2-7): DAGVTQSPTHLIKTRGQQVTLRCSPKSGHDTVSWYQQALGQGPQFIFQYYEEEERQRGNFPDRFSGHQFPNYSSELNVNALLLGDSALYLCASSSGRDPSYEQYFGPGTRLTVT.

The genes are TRBV6-1 and TRBJ2-5; D gene unclear. V was trimmed by 7 bases and J by 2 bases, leaving 11 bases between them. Germline CDR1 MNHNS, CDR2 SASEGT. This CDR3 is 13 amino acids long. CDR3: CASNILRQETQYF. The CDR3 nucleotides read TGTGCCAGCAACATTCTTAGGCAAGAGACCCAGTACTTC.

This sequence joins TRBV6-6 and TRBJ2-7, with D maybe TRBD2 (6 bases). The V gene's germline CDR1 is MNHNY and CDR2 SVGAGI (reference sequence). This CDR3 contains 15 residues. The V end lost 0 bases, the J end lost 3 bases, and 12 bases lay between the germline ends. CDR3 DNA sequence: TGTGCCAGCAGTTACTCGATGCTTAGCGGCTACGAGCAGTACTTC. Translating gives CASSYSMLSGYEQYF.

The chain is built from TRBV11-3 and TRBJ1-3; D remains unclear. The ends were cut back, 3 bases at V and 3 bases at J, with 6 bases in the middle. The CDR3 is made up of 13 amino acids. The germline gives CDR1 SGHNT, CDR2 YENEEA. CDR3 DNA sequence: TGTGCCAGCAGCTTTGGGGATGGAAACACCATATATTTT. Its translation: CASSFGDGNTIYF. Variable domain in full (rest from reference TRBV11-3 and TRBJ1-3): EAGVVQSPRYKIIEKKQPVAFWCNPISGHNTLYWYLQNLGQGPELLIRYENEEAVDDSQLPKDRFSAERLKGVDSTLKIQPAELGDSAVYLCASSFGDGNTIYFGEGSWLTVV.

The J gene is TRBJ1-2, the V gene TRBV9; no clear D. With 0 bases removed from V and 8 bases from J, the gap between germline ends came to 11 bases. Looked up from germline, CDR1 is SGDLS and CDR2 is YYNGEE. The CDR3 loop spans 13 amino acids. Here the CDR3 DNA reads TGTGCCAGCAGCGTAGGGGTGGGTCGGGGCTACACCTTC. Residues: CASSVGVGRGYTF.

The chain links TRBV9 to TRBJ2-1, with TRBD1 matching over 8 bases. V was pared by 2 bases and J by 7 bases, with 5 bases of the junction left unmatched. The germline gives CDR1 SGDLS, CDR2 YYNGEE. The CDR3 length is 14 residues. Written as DNA, the CDR3 is TGTGCCAGCAGCGTTGGACAGGGAGAAAATGAGCAGTTCTTC. Its protein product is CASSVGQGENEQFF.

The J gene is TRBJ1-1, the V gene TRBV6-1; TRBD1 matches 9 bases. This CDR3 comprises 14 residues. Germline V gene sequence: CDR1 MNHNS, CDR2 SASEGT. J gave up 5 bases and V 6 bases, and 7 bases lay outside the gene matches. In nucleotides, the CDR3 is TGTGCCAGCAGCCTGGACAGGGGCGGTACTGAAGCTTTCTTT. This sequence encodes CASSLDRGGTEAFF.

The J gene is TRBJ1-1, the V gene TRBV25-1, with D perhaps matching TRBD1 (6 bases). V was clipped by 4 bases and J by 5 bases, with 14 bases between them. This CDR3 has 14 amino acids. Per germline, CDR1 MGHDK and CDR2 SYGVNS. For the CDR3, the DNA is TGTGCCAGCAGTGGTCAACAGGGACGTACTGAAGCTTTCTTT. This sequence encodes CASSGQQGRTEAFF.

This chain links TRBV7-2 with TRBJ2-5, with a possible D match to TRBD2 (6 bases). CDR3 length: 13 residues. The V end lost 6 bases, the J end lost 1 base, and 9 bases lay between the germline ends. Germline V CDR1 and CDR2: SGHTA, FQGNSA. The CDR3 sequence is CASRRGSQETQYF. The CDR3 region has the DNA TGTGCCAGCAGGCGGGGATCCCAAGAGACCCAGTACTTC.

This rearrangement joins TRBV5-8 to TRBJ2-7; 11 bases match TRBD2. The germline CDR1 and CDR2 sequences are SGHTS and YDEGEE. The CDR3 runs 18 residues. V lost 1 base and J lost 4; bases outside the gene matches: 13. The CDR3 DNA reads TGTGCCAGCAGCTTGCCGATAGCGGGAGGGCCTCCAGGGTACGAGCAGTACTTC. It translates to CASSLPIAGGPPGYEQYF.